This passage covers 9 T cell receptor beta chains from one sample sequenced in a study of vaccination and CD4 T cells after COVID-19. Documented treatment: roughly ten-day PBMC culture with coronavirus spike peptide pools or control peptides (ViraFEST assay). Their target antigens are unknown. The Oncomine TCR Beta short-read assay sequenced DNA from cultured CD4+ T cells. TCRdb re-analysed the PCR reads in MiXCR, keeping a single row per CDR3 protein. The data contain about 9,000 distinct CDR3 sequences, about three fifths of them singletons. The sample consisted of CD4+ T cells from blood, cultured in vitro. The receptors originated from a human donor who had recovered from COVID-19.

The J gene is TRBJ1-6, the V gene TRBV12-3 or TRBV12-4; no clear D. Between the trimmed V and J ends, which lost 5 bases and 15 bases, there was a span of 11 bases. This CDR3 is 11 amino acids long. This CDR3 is CASSSLALLHF. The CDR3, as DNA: TGTGCCAGCAGTAGCCTCGCACTCCTCCACTTT.

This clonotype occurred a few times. The DNA of the CDR3 is TGTGCCACGCAGGAAAATAGCAATCAGCCCCAGCATTTT. Encoded protein: CATQENSNQPQHF. The chain combines TRBV24-1 with TRBJ1-5; D is ambiguous. V was clipped by 10 bases and J by 0 bases, with 9 bases between them. Germline values: CDR1 KGHDR, CDR2 SFDVKD. The length of the CDR3 is 13 residues.

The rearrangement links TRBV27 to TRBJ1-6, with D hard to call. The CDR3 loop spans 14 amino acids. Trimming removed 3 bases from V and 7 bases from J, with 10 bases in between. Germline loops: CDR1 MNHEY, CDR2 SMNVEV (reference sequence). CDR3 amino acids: CASSFGVGNSPLHF. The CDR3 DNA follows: TGTGCCAGCAGTTTCGGGGTGGGCAATTCACCCCTCCACTTT.

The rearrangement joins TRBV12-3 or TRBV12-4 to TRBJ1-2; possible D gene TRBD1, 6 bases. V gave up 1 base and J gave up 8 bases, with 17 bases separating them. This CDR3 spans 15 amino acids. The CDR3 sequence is CASSLVNRAGGGYTF. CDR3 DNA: TGTGCCAGCAGTTTAGTAAACAGGGCAGGCGGCGGCTACACCTTC.

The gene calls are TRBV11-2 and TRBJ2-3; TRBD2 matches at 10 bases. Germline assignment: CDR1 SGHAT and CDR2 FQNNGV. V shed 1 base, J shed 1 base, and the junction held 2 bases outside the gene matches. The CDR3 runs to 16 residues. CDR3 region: CASSLVAGGRTDTQYF. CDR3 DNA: TGTGCCAGCAGCTTAGTAGCGGGGGGCCGCACAGATACGCAGTATTTT.

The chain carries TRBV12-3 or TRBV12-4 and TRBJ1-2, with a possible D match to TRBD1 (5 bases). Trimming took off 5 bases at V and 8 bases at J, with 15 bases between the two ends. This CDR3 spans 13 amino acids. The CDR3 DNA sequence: TGTGCCAGCAGTACACAGGTGCCGGAGGGCTACACCTTC. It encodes CASSTQVPEGYTF.

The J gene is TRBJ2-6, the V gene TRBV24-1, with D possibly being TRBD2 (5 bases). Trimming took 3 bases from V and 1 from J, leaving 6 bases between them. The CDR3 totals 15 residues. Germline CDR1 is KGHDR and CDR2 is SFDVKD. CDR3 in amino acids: CATSDGRSGANVLTF. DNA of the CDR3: TGTGCCACCAGTGATGGGAGATCTGGGGCCAACGTCCTGACTTTC.

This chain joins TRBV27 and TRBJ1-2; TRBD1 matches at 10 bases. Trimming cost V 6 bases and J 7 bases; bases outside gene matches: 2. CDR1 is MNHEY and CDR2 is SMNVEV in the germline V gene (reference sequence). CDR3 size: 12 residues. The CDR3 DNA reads TGTGCCAGCAGGACAGGGGGCTTTGGCTACACCTTC. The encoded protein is CASRTGGFGYTF.

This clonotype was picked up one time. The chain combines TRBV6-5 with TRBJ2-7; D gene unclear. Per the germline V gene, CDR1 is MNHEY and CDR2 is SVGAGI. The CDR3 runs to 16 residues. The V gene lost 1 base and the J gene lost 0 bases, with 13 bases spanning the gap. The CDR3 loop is CASSYYQPIGSYEQYF. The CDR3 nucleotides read TGTGCCAGCAGTTACTATCAGCCAATTGGCTCCTACGAGCAGTACTTC.